This is a list of T cell receptor beta chains from one sample in a study of esophageal squamous cell carcinoma under preoperative chemotherapy. TCRdb reanalysed the PCR reads using MiXCR and keeps one entry per CDR3 protein. The sample lists about 20,000 distinct CDR3 sequences, 40% to 55% seen once, with 25% to 35% in the top ten. Sampling took place from a patient given preoperative chemotherapy. These receptors were taken from a human donor with esophageal squamous cell carcinoma. The donor label of this sample is uncertain. CDR3s include the opening cysteine and the closing phenylalanine or tryptophan. The D gene is left open where the match is weak. The size of a clone is reported for some rows only, either as once, few or many, or as a class for expanded clones.

d_call	v_call	cdr3_length	clone_size	j_call	cdr3_aa	cdr3_nt
NA	TRBV6-1	13	NA	TRBJ2-5	CASSTQGGETQYF	TGTGCCAGCAGTACGCAGGGGGGGGAGACCCAGTACTTC
NA	TRBV6-4	14	NA	TRBJ2-1	CASRYRLAKNIQFF	TGTGCCAGCAGGTACCGGCTAGCCAAAAACATTCAGTTCTTC
NA	TRBV19	15	NA	TRBJ2-1	CASAPDKSSYNEQFF	TGTGCCAGCGCTCCCGACAAAAGCTCCTACAATGAGCAGTTCTTC
TRBD2	TRBV7-8	13	NA	TRBJ2-1	CATGPRTSHEQFF	TGTGCCACCGGCCCTAGGACTAGCCATGAGCAGTTCTTC
NA	TRBV12-3/TRBV12-4	14	NA	TRBJ2-3	CASSPTQGTDTQYF	TGTGCCAGCAGCCCGACACAGGGCACAGATACGCAGTATTTT
TRBD2	TRBV7-2	18	few	TRBJ2-1	CASSLASSGSSYSYEQFF	TGTGCCAGCAGCTTAGCTTCTAGCGGGAGTTCCTACTCCTACGAGCAGTTCTTC
TRBD1	TRBV6-1	13	NA	TRBJ2-1	CASKGTGYNEQFF	TGTGCCAGCAAAGGGACAGGGTATAATGAGCAGTTCTTC
NA	TRBV7-2	16	NA	TRBJ2-3	CASSARRLGAKDTQYF	TGTGCGAGCAGCGCACGGCGGCTGGGGGCCAAAGATACGCAGTATTTT
TRBD1	TRBV7-3	13	NA	TRBJ2-1	CASSWDRENEQFF	TGTGCCAGCAGCTGGGACAGGGAGAATGAGCAGTTCTTC
NA	TRBV6-1	15	NA	TRBJ2-7	CASSDDASGPYEQYF	TGTGCCAGCAGTGACGATGCCTCTGGGCCCTACGAGCAGTACTTC
TRBD1	TRBV7-9	15	NA	TRBJ2-7	CASSDGQGLSYEQYF	TGTGCCAGCAGCGATGGACAGGGTTTAAGCTACGAGCAGTACTTC
NA	TRBV27	16	many	TRBJ2-7	CASSSGDALGNYEQYF	TGTGCCAGCAGTTCCGGAGACGCTTTAGGGAACTACGAGCAGTACTTC